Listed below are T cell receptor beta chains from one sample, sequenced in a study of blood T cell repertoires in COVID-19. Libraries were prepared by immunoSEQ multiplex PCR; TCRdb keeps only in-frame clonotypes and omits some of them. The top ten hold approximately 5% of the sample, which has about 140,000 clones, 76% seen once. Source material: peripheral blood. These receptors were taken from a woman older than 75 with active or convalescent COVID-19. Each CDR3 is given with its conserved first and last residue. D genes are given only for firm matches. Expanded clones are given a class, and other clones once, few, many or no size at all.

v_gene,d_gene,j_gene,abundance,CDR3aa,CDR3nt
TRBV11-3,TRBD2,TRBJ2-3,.,CASSTRTSITDTQYF,TGTGCCAGCAGCACCCGGACTAGCATCACAGATACGCAGTATTTT
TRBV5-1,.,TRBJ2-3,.,CASSLIDGTSTDTQYF,TGCGCCAGCAGCTTGATTGACGGGACTAGCACAGATACGCAGTATTTT
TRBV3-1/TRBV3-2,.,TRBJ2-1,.,CASSQDEAIGYNEQFF,TGTGCCAGCAGCCAAGATGAGGCCATCGGCTACAATGAGCAGTTCTTC
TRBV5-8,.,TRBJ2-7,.,CASSGRQRISSYEQYF,TGTGCCAGCAGCGGAAGACAGAGAATCAGCTCCTACGAGCAGTACTTC
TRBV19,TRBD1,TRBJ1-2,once,CASSPWTGDGYTF,TGTGCCAGTAGTCCCTGGACAGGGGATGGCTACACCTTC
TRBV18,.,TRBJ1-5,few,CASSPLRSGQPQHF,TGTGCCAGCTCACCACTTCGGTCTGGTCAGCCCCAGCATTTT
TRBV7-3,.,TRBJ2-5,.,CASSLSPRETQYF,TGTGCCAGCAGCTTAAGTCCCCGGGAGACCCAGTACTTC
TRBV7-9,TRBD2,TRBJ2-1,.,CASSFPLAGEGDNEQFF,TGTGCCAGCAGCTTCCCCCTAGCGGGGGAAGGGGATAATGAGCAGTTCTTC
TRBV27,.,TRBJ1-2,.,CASSRTQNYGYTF,TGTGCCAGCAGCCGGACACAAAACTATGGCTACACCTTC
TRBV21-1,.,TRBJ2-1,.,CASSKGGQGPYNEQFF,TGTGCCAGCAGCAAAGGGGGACAGGGACCTTACAATGAGCAGTTCTTC
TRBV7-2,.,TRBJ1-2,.,CASSLDRRAGGYTF,TGTGCCAGCAGCTTAGATCGGAGGGCAGGCGGCTACACCTTC
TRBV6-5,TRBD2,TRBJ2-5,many,CASRPGLAPETQYF,TGTGCCAGCAGGCCCGGACTAGCCCCAGAGACCCAGTACTTC
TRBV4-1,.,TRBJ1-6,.,CASSLAVSSYNSPLHF,TGCGCCAGCAGCCTAGCCGTGAGCTCCTATAATTCACCCCTCCACTTT
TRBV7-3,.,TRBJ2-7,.,CASSTPGASEQYF,TGTGCCAGCAGCACCCCGGGTGCATCCGAGCAGTACTTC
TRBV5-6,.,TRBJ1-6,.,CASSLTGSSYNSPLHF,TGTGCCAGCAGCTTGACGGGGTCTTCCTATAATTCACCCCTCCACTTT
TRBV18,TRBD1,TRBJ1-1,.,CASSNADRAGTEAFF,TGTGCCAGCTCAAATGCTGACAGGGCGGGTACTGAAGCTTTCTTT
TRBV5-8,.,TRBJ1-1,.,CASSSRAGVKETEAFF,TGTGCCAGCAGCTCCCGGGCAGGGGTGAAAGAAACTGAAGCTTTCTTT
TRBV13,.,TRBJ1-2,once,CASTPWRWGEVGYGYTF,TGTGCCAGCACCCCCTGGCGTTGGGGGGAGGTCGGCTATGGCTACACCTTC
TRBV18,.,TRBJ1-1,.,CASAGQMNTEAFF,TGTGCCAGCGCAGGACAGATGAACACTGAAGCTTTCTTT
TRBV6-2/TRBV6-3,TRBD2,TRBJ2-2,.,CASSSLAGGTGELFF,TGTGCCAGCAGTTCACTAGCGGGGGGGACCGGGGAGCTGTTTTTT
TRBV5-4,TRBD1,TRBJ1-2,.,CAISDRANYGYTF,TGTGCCATTTCGGACAGGGCGAACTATGGCTACACCTTC
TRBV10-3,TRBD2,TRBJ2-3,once,CAISGTSGGTSTDTQYF,TGTGCCATCAGCGGGACTAGCGGTGGAACTAGCACAGATACGCAGTATTTT
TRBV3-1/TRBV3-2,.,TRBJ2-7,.,CASRGGTAYEQYF,TGTGCCAGCCGTGGGGGGACGGCGTACGAGCAGTACTTC
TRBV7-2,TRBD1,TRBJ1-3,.,CASSPRGTGGGNTIYF,TGTGCCAGCAGCCCCCGGGGGACAGGGGGGGGAAACACCATATATTTT
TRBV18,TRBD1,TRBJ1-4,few,CASSPSTGTNEKLFF,TGTGCCAGCTCACCTTCGACAGGGACTAATGAAAAACTGTTTTTT
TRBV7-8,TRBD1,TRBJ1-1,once,CASSLRAGGADTEAFF,TGTGCCAGCAGCTTAAGGGCAGGGGGCGCAGACACTGAAGCTTTCTTT
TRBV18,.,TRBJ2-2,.,CASSQQGDTGELFF,TGTGCCAGCTCACAACAGGGTGACACCGGGGAGCTGTTTTTT
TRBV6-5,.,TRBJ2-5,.,CASSYVGGTQYF,TGTGCCAGCAGTTACGTCGGGGGGACCCAGTACTTC
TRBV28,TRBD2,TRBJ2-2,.,CASSWTSGATGELFF,TGTGCCAGCAGTTGGACTAGCGGGGCCACCGGGGAGCTGTTTTTT
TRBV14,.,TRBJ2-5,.,CASSFRHLQETQYF,TGTGCCAGCAGCTTCCGACACCTCCAAGAGACCCAGTACTTC
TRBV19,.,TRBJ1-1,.,CASSITRGFGNTEAFF,TGTGCCAGTAGTATTACCAGGGGATTTGGAAACACTGAAGCTTTCTTT
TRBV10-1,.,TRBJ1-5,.,CASSESRVDDPGEDQPQHF,TGCGCCAGCAGTGAGTCTAGGGTTGATGACCCGGGGGAGGATCAGCCCCAGCATTTT
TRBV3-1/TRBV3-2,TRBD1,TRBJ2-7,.,CASSYTGTGIYEQYF,TGTGCCAGCAGCTATACCGGGACAGGGATATACGAGCAGTACTTC
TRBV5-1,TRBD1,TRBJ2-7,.,CASTEGQGANEQYF,TGCGCCAGCACAGAAGGACAGGGGGCAAACGAGCAGTACTTC
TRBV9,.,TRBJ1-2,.,CASSVGGIHGYTF,TGTGCCAGCAGCGTAGGAGGAATTCATGGCTACACCTTC
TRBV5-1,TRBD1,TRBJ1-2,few,CASSFDRDYGYTF,TGCGCCAGCAGCTTTGACAGGGACTATGGCTACACCTTC
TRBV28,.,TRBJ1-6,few,CASRPSTYSPLHF,TGTGCCAGCAGACCCTCTACGTATTCACCCCTCCACTTT
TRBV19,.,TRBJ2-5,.,CASSERGGRWLETQYF,TGTGCCAGTAGTGAACGTGGGGGCAGGTGGTTGGAGACCCAGTACTTC
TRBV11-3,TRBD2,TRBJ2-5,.,CASTNGGTIQETQYF,TGTGCCAGCACCAACGGGGGGACGATCCAAGAGACCCAGTACTTC
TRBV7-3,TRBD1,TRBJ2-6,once,CASSPNPGQGAYTF,TGTGCCAGCAGCCCAAACCCGGGACAGGGGGCTTATACTTTC
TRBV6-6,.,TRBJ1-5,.,CASSYLKPGGSQPQHF,TGTGCCAGCAGTTACTTAAAACCGGGAGGTAGCCAGCCCCAGCATTTT
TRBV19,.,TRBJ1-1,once,CASTVGVSQNTEAFF,TGTGCCAGCACCGTCGGGGTGTCTCAGAACACTGAAGCTTTCTTT
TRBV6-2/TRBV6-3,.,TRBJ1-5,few,CASSYSGEFQPQHF,TGTGCCAGCAGTTACTCCGGGGAGTTTCAGCCCCAGCATTTT
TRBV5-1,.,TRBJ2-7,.,CASSLSPGIYEQYF,TGCGCCAGCAGCTTGTCGCCAGGTATTTACGAGCAGTACTTC
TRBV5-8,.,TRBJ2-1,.,CASSHGVDPNNEQFF,TGTGCCAGCAGCCACGGGGTCGACCCAAACAATGAGCAGTTCTTC
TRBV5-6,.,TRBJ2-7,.,CASTGRGAMGEQYF,TGTGCCAGCACAGGGCGGGGCGCGATGGGTGAGCAGTACTTC
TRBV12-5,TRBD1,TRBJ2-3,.,CASGGQGRTDTQYF,TGTGCTAGTGGGGGACAGGGGAGGACAGATACGCAGTATTTT
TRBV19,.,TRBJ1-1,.,CASSNPGATMNTEAFF,TGTGCCAGTAGCAACCCAGGGGCCACCATGAACACTGAAGCTTTCTTT
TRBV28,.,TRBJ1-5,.,CASSMGGGSVGQPQHF,TGTGCCAGCAGTATGGGAGGGGGATCAGTCGGTCAGCCCCAGCATTTT
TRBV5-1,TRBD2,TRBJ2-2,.,CASSLARSGGGHTGELFF,TGCGCCAGCAGCTTGGCTCGGAGCGGCGGGGGGCATACCGGGGAGCTGTTTTTT
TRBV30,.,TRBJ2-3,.,CAYTGGLGYTDTQYF,TGTGCCTACACCGGAGGTTTGGGGTACACAGATACGCAGTATTTT
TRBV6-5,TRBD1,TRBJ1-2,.,CASSYSLTGGRGYTF,TGTGCCAGCAGTTACTCTCTTACAGGGGGCCGCGGCTACACCTTC
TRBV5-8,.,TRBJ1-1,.,CASSFLSRETTF,TGTGCCAGCAGCTTTCTTTCAAGGGAGACGACCTTT
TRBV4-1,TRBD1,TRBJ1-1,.,CASSQDYFGTGGTEAFF,TGCGCCAGCAGCCAAGATTATTTCGGGACAGGGGGCACTGAAGCTTTCTTT
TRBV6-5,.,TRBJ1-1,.,CASSYSGRGVGFFF,TGTGCCAGCAGTTACTCGGGCAGGGGAGTAGGTTTTTTCTTT
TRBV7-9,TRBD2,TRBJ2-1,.,CASSLPGVRGSGGLFF,TGTGCCAGCAGCTTACCTGGGGTGAGGGGTAGCGGGGGGTTGTTCTTC
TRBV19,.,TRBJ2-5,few,CASSRRDGSGMQETQYF,TGTGCCAGTAGTAGGAGGGACGGCAGCGGTATGCAAGAGACCCAGTACTTC